These T cell receptor beta chains were read from a single sample in a study of blood T cell repertoires in COVID-19. Clones were sequenced by immunoSEQ multiplex PCR, and TCRdb holds only the in-frame ones, with some missing. The sample consists of around 170,000 clones, around 90% of them appearing once. The sequenced material came from peripheral blood. Source of these receptors: a man in his 60s with acute or convalescent COVID-19. CDR3s include the opening cysteine and the closing phenylalanine or tryptophan. The D gene is left open where the match is weak. Where a row states a size, it is once, few, many or the class of an expanded clone; other rows omit it.

abundance,v_gene,j_gene,d_gene,CDR3aa,CDR3nt
-,TRBV5-1,TRBJ1-4,TRBD1,CASSTGQGAQEKLFF,TGCGCCAGCAGCACAGGACAGGGGGCCCAGGAAAAACTGTTTTTT
-,TRBV27,TRBJ1-1,TRBD1,CASSFRTGVKNTEAFF,TGTGCCAGCAGTTTCCGAACAGGGGTCAAGAACACTGAAGCTTTCTTT
-,TRBV10-1,TRBJ2-2,TRBD1,CASSLSGTGGLDTGELFF,TGCGCCAGCAGCCTCTCCGGGACAGGGGGTTTGGACACCGGGGAGCTGTTTTTT
-,TRBV6-5,TRBJ1-1,-,CASSYHSWTDIKEAFF,TGTGCCAGCAGTTACCATTCCTGGACGGACATCAAGGAAGCTTTCTTT
-,TRBV3-1/TRBV3-2,TRBJ2-7,-,CASSQETRDGEQYF,TGTGCCAGCAGCCAAGAGACCCGGGATGGCGAGCAGTACTTC
-,TRBV7-6,TRBJ1-1,-,CASSSGVGNSNTEAFF,TGTGCCAGCAGCTCGGGGGTGGGGAATTCAAACACTGAAGCTTTCTTT
-,TRBV5-4,TRBJ2-7,TRBD1,CASRISETGVTYEQYF,TGTGCCAGCAGAATCTCAGAAACAGGGGTAACCTACGAGCAGTACTTC
-,TRBV6-5,TRBJ2-7,TRBD2,CASSSERGSSYEQYF,TGTGCCAGCAGTTCCGAGCGGGGGAGCTCCTACGAGCAGTACTTC
-,TRBV5-5,TRBJ2-5,-,CASSSMRWRYQETQYF,TGTGCCAGCAGCTCGATGAGATGGAGGTACCAAGAGACCCAGTACTTC
-,TRBV5-1,TRBJ1-3,TRBD1,CASSLGQGDGNTIYF,TGCGCCAGCAGCTTGGGACAGGGGGATGGAAACACCATATATTTT
-,TRBV5-5,TRBJ2-1,TRBD1,CASSGGTGGNSYNEQFF,TGTGCCAGCAGCGGAGGGACAGGGGGAAACTCCTACAATGAGCAGTTCTTC
once,TRBV5-4,TRBJ2-7,-,CASSSSDSSYEQYF,TGTGCCAGCAGCTCTTCGGACAGCTCCTACGAGCAGTACTTC
-,TRBV20-1,TRBJ1-1,TRBD1,CSDDRVTEAFF,TGCAGTGATGACAGGGTCACTGAAGCTTTCTTT
-,TRBV18,TRBJ2-7,-,CASSPGQEQYF,TGTGCCAGCTCCCCCGGACAGGAGCAGTACTTC
few,TRBV18,TRBJ2-7,-,CASSPSSGSYEQYF,TGTGCCAGCTCACCGAGTTCAGGATCCTACGAGCAGTACTTC
-,TRBV5-4,TRBJ1-1,TRBD1,CASRKGQGNTEAFF,TGTGCCAGCAGAAAAGGACAGGGGAACACTGAAGCTTTCTTT
few,TRBV7-9,TRBJ2-6,TRBD1,CASGRQGALSGGANVLTF,TGTGCCAGCGGGCGACAGGGGGCCCTCTCGGGTGGGGCCAACGTCCTGACTTTC
-,TRBV5-4,TRBJ2-7,-,CASSLDSRAISYEQYF,TGTGCCAGCAGCTTGGACTCGCGGGCGATCTCCTACGAGCAGTACTTC